Listed here are 6 T cell receptor beta chains from one sample, sequenced in a study of technical replicates of blood from four donors. This table comes from immunoSEQ multiplex PCR, and its TCRdb copy is limited to in-frame clones, with some not included. The data contain about 59,000 clones, around 97% of them singletons. The specimen sequenced was T cells isolated from PBMCs. These receptors originate from a human donor in good health.

V is TRBV15 and J is TRBJ2-1, with 9 bases that match TRBD2. Germline CDR1 is LNHNV and CDR2 is YYDKDF (reference sequence). The trim removed 3 bases at V and 0 bases at J, leaving 3 bases unmatched. The CDR3 sequence is 16 residues long. CDR3 region: CATSRGGRVSYNEQFF. For the CDR3, the DNA is TGTGCCACCAGCAGGGGCGGGAGGGTCTCCTACAATGAGCAGTTCTTC. The complete variable domain, with remaining parts taken from reference TRBV15 and TRBJ2-1, reads DAMVIQNPRYQVTQFGKPVTLSCSQTLNHNVMYWYQQKSSQAPKLLFHYYDKDFNNEADTPDNFQSRRPNTSFCFLDIRSPGLGDTAMYLCATSRGGRVSYNEQFFGPGTRLTVL.

The chain links TRBV19 to TRBJ1-2; 7 nucleotides match TRBD1. The CDR3 extends over 12 amino acids. J gave up 5 bases and V 4 bases, and 1 base lay outside the gene matches. From germline, CDR1 is LNHDA and CDR2 SQIVND (reference sequence). The CDR3, as DNA: TGTGCCAGTAGTAGACAGGGATATGGCTACACCTTC. Translating gives CASSRQGYGYTF.

The J gene is TRBJ2-5, the V gene TRBV5-6; a weak D match, TRBD2 (6 bases). The CDR3 sequence is 13 residues long. Trimming pared 0 bases from V and 7 bases from J, leaving 10 bases between. Germline V gene lookup returns CDR1 SGHDT and CDR2 YYEEEE. The CDR3 bases are TGTGCCAGCAGCTTGGCCGCCGGGGGGACCCAGTACTTC. Protein sequence: CASSLAAGGTQYF.

The rearrangement uses TRBV19 and TRBJ1-1; D is undetermined. Germline values: CDR1 LNHDA, CDR2 SQIVND (reference sequence). This CDR3 contains 15 residues. With 6 bases removed from V and 3 bases from J, the gap between germline ends came to 17 bases. CDR3 sequence: CASRSSRRAYTEAFF. The CDR3 nucleotides are TGTGCCAGTAGGAGCTCTCGGCGGGCGTACACTGAAGCTTTCTTT.

This chain links TRBV2 with TRBJ2-7; tentative D call: TRBD1 (5 bases). This CDR3 is 14 amino acids long. The V and J ends lost 7 bases and 3 bases respectively, with 16 bases between them. In germline, CDR1 is SNHLY, CDR2 FYNNEI. Here the CDR3 reads CASTQSHRLYEQYF. As DNA, the CDR3 is TGTGCCAGCACCCAAAGCCACAGGCTCTACGAGCAGTACTTC.

The chain combines TRBV9 with TRBJ1-5; possible D gene TRBD1, 5 bases. The CDR3 is made up of 15 amino acids. V was trimmed by 5 bases and J by 4 bases, leaving 16 bases between them. Germline CDR1 reads SGDLS; CDR2 reads YYNGEE. The CDR3, as DNA: TGTGCCAGCAGTGAAAGGGGTCAAGTGAATCAGCCCCAGCATTTT. It translates to CASSERGQVNQPQHF. The full variable domain, with the rest looked up from reference TRBV9 and TRBJ1-5, is DSGVTQTPKHLITATGQRVTLRCSPRSGDLSVYWYQQSLDQGLQFLIQYYNGEERAKGNILERFSAQQFPDLHSELNLSSLELGDSALYFCASSERGQVNQPQHFGDGTRLSIL.